Listed below are T cell receptor beta chains from one sample, sequenced in a study of early T cells in non-severe SARS-CoV-2 infection. TCRdb processed the 5' RACE reads anew with MiXCR; each CDR3 protein has one entry. The table shows more than 90,000 distinct CDR3 sequences, with 11% occurring only once. Sequenced material: whole blood. The receptor source for this set is an adult who was a healthcare worker with PCR-confirmed SARS-CoV-2 infection or an uninfected control (not recorded which). Each CDR3 is given with its conserved first and last residue. The D gene is left open where the match is weak. Rows may omit the clone size; those that give it use once, few, many or a size class.

D: TRBD2; size: .; V: TRBV28; length: 16; J: TRBJ2-4; CDR3: CASSLRASGRENIQYF; DNA: TGTGCCAGCAGTTTACGGGCTAGCGGGAGAGAGAACATTCAGTACTTC
D: .; size: .; V: TRBV3-1; length: 16; J: TRBJ1-4; CDR3: CASSQQETAHNEKLFF; DNA: TGTGCCAGCAGCCAACAAGAGACGGCGCATAATGAAAAACTGTTTTTT
D: .; size: .; V: TRBV12-3/TRBV12-4; length: 15; J: TRBJ2-6; CDR3: CASRVSMSGANVLTF; DNA: TGTGCCAGCAGGGTTTCTATGTCTGGGGCCAACGTCCTGACTTTC
D: .; size: .; V: TRBV21-1; length: 18; J: TRBJ1-2; CDR3: CASSKARDRADNLYGYTF; DNA: TGTGCCAGCAGCAAAGCCAGAGACAGGGCCGACAATCTATATGGCTACACCTTC
D: .; size: once; V: TRBV14; length: 16; J: TRBJ2-5; CDR3: CASSRWHRPLQETQYF; DNA: TGTGCCAGCAGCCGGTGGCACAGGCCCCTGCAAGAGACCCAGTACTTC
D: TRBD1; size: .; V: TRBV12-3/TRBV12-4; length: 12; J: TRBJ1-2; CDR3: CASSRQGFGYTF; DNA: TGTGCCAGCAGTAGACAGGGCTTTGGCTACACCTTC
D: .; size: .; V: TRBV7-6; length: 13; J: TRBJ2-1; CDR3: CASSRVPQTEQFF; DNA: TGTGCCAGCAGCCGGGTCCCCCAGACTGAGCAGTTCTTC
D: TRBD2; size: many; V: TRBV28; length: 14; J: TRBJ2-5; CDR3: CASGEAGARKTQYF; DNA: TGTGCCAGCGGTGAAGCGGGAGCGAGGAAGACCCAGTACTTC
D: .; size: few; V: TRBV6-6; length: 11; J: TRBJ1-2; CDR3: CASTQVYGYTF; DNA: TGTGCCAGCACTCAAGTTTATGGCTACACCTTC
D: .; size: many; V: TRBV20-1; length: 15; J: TRBJ2-7; CDR3: CSASPRPGSSYEQYF; DNA: TGCAGTGCTAGTCCGAGGCCAGGGAGCTCCTACGAGCAGTACTTC
D: TRBD1; size: .; V: TRBV29-1; length: 16; J: TRBJ2-1; CDR3: CSVDGETGITYNEQFF; DNA: TGCAGCGTTGACGGTGAGACAGGGATCACCTACAATGAGCAGTTCTTC
D: .; size: .; V: TRBV14; length: 14; J: TRBJ2-7; CDR3: CASSQRSRSYEQYF; DNA: TGTGCCAGCAGCCAACGGTCACGGTCCTACGAGCAGTACTTC
D: .; size: many; V: TRBV12-3/TRBV12-4; length: 11; J: TRBJ1-2; CDR3: CASSWSYGYTF; DNA: TGTGCCAGCAGTTGGAGCTATGGCTACACCTTC
D: TRBD1; size: .; V: TRBV4-2; length: 15; J: TRBJ1-1; CDR3: CASSQRQGRSTEAFF; DNA: TGTGCCAGCAGCCAGCGACAGGGTAGAAGTACTGAAGCTTTCTTT
D: .; size: few; V: TRBV6-1; length: 17; J: TRBJ2-2; CDR3: CASLNRANLANTGELFF; DNA: TGTGCCAGCCTCAACAGGGCCAACCTTGCGAACACCGGGGAGCTGTTTTTT
D: .; size: many; V: TRBV12-3/TRBV12-4; length: 12; J: TRBJ1-2; CDR3: CASSPANYGYTF; DNA: TGTGCCAGCAGTCCAGCTAACTATGGCTACACCTTC
D: .; size: .; V: TRBV29-1; length: 12; J: TRBJ1-2; CDR3: CSAIGYGYGYTF; DNA: TGCAGCGCGATAGGGTACGGGTATGGCTACACCTTC
D: TRBD2; size: few; V: TRBV20-1; length: 14; J: TRBJ2-7; CDR3: CSARGTSGQNEQYF; DNA: TGCAGTGCTAGGGGGACTAGCGGACAGAACGAGCAGTACTTC
D: .; size: many; V: TRBV20-1; length: 15; J: TRBJ2-7; CDR3: CSARDRRTVAYEQYF; DNA: TGCAGTGCTAGAGATCGGAGGACAGTAGCCTACGAGCAGTACTTC
D: .; size: .; V: TRBV6-5; length: 14; J: TRBJ1-1; CDR3: CASMADITNTEAFF; DNA: TGTGCCAGCATGGCCGACATTACGAACACTGAAGCTTTCTTT
D: .; size: .; V: TRBV10-3; length: 11; J: TRBJ2-7; CDR3: CASGDPYEQYF; DNA: TGTGCCTCAGGGGACCCCTACGAGCAGTACTTC
D: TRBD2; size: many; V: TRBV7-9; length: 15; J: TRBJ2-1; CDR3: CASSLGLAGPGEQFF; DNA: TGTGCCAGCAGCTTGGGGCTAGCGGGGCCCGGGGAGCAGTTCTTC
D: TRBD1; size: .; V: TRBV7-9; length: 17; J: TRBJ1-4; CDR3: CASSLAGRGLSNEKLFF; DNA: TGTGCCAGCAGCTTAGCAGGCAGGGGGCTGTCTAATGAAAAACTGTTTTTT
D: .; size: .; V: TRBV3-1; length: 17; J: TRBJ2-6; CDR3: CASSRGRVGSGANVLTF; DNA: TGTGCCAGCAGCCGTGGCAGGGTTGGGTCTGGGGCCAACGTCCTGACTTTC
D: .; size: few; V: TRBV4-1; length: 17; J: TRBJ1-4; CDR3: CASSQGSGDPRQEKLFF; DNA: TGCGCCAGCAGCCAAGGAAGCGGGGACCCTCGCCAAGAAAAACTGTTTTTT
D: TRBD1; size: .; V: TRBV9; length: 14; J: TRBJ2-3; CDR3: CASSDTGGADTQYF; DNA: TGTGCCAGCAGCGATACAGGGGGCGCAGATACGCAGTATTTT
D: .; size: few; V: TRBV20-1; length: 16; J: TRBJ1-4; CDR3: CSAQGRASPTNEKLFF; DNA: TGCAGTGCTCAAGGAAGAGCTTCTCCAACTAATGAAAAACTGTTTTTT
D: .; size: .; V: TRBV20-1; length: 10; J: TRBJ2-3; CDR3: CSANRNTQYF; DNA: TGCAGTGCTAACCGAAATACGCAGTATTTT
D: .; size: many; V: TRBV23-1; length: 15; J: TRBJ1-5; CDR3: CASSQLRIGNQPQHF; DNA: TGCGCCAGCAGTCAACTGAGGATTGGCAATCAGCCCCAGCATTTT
D: .; size: few; V: TRBV24-1; length: 15; J: TRBJ2-1; CDR3: CATSDTRQSRDEQFF; DNA: TGTGCCACCAGTGATACCCGACAGAGCCGGGATGAGCAGTTCTTC
D: TRBD1; size: many; V: TRBV5-6; length: 14; J: TRBJ1-1; CDR3: CASSVDRGTSEAFF; DNA: TGTGCCAGCAGCGTCGACAGGGGGACCTCGGAAGCTTTCTTT